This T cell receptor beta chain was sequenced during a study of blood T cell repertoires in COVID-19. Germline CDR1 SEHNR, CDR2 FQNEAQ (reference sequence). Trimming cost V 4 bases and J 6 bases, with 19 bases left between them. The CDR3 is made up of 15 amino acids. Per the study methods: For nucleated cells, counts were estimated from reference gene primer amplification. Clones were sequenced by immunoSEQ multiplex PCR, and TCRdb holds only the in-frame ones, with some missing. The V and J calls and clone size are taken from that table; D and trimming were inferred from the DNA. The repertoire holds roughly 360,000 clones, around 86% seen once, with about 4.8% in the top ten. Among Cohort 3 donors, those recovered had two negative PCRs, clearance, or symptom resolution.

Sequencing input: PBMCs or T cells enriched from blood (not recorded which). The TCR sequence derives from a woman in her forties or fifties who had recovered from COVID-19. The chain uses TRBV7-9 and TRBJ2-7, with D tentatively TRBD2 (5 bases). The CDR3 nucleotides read TGTGCCAGCAGCTCAAGCGTATCGGGGTTCCCCGAGCAGTACTTC. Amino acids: CASSSSVSGFPEQYF.